This T cell receptor (beta chain) was captured in a study of blood T cell repertoires in COVID-19. Overall study context: From the United States, Italy and Spain came samples of acute and convalescent COVID-19. From T cells, B-cell-depleted T cells, or PBMCs came the material, which was cDNA or gDNA.

V was shortened by 0 bases and J by 2 bases, with 12 bases between the two germline ends. Germline assignment: CDR1 SGHTS and CDR2 YDEGEE. The CDR3 extends over 15 amino acids. Methods used by the authors: Quantification of nucleated cells was approximated via reference gene primer amplification. This table comes from immunoSEQ multiplex PCR, and its TCRdb copy is limited to in-frame clones, with some not included. V, J and clone size were drawn from that table, and D and trimming were deduced from the DNA. The sample has some 87,000 clones, 80% seen once; the top ten hold approximately 8.2%. The chain joins TRBV5-8 to TRBJ2-7; D unresolved. The sequencing sample was made of peripheral blood. The sequence was obtained from a man aged 45 to 65 who had recovered from COVID-19. CDR3 sequence reads: CASSLVTLNPYEQYF. As DNA, the CDR3 is TGTGCCAGCAGCTTGGTGACACTCAATCCCTACGAGCAGTACTTC.